One and the same sample provided the 17 T cell receptor beta chains below, sequenced in a study of blood T cell repertoires in COVID-19. Assay used: immunoSEQ multiplex PCR; TCRdb lists only in-frame clones, some missing. The sample yields tens of thousands of clones, around 82% seen once. Sample: peripheral blood. All receptors come from a man in his forties or fifties with active or convalescent COVID-19.

The chain uses TRBV18 and TRBJ1-1; 7 bases agree with TRBD1. The V gene end was trimmed by 0 bases and the J gene end by 3 bases; junction bases not matched to a gene: 4. CDR1 and CDR2 from the germline V gene are KGHSH and LQKENI. CDR3 size: 15 residues. In DNA, the CDR3 is TGTGCCAGCTCACCACCCAACAGGGGAGACACTGAAGCTTTCTTT. It codes for CASSPPNRGDTEAFF.

The V call is TRBV7-9, the J call TRBJ1-2; D not resolved. The CDR3 contains 13 residues. Germline CDR1 and CDR2: SEHNR and FQNEAQ (reference sequence). V lost 2 bases, J lost 8 bases, and 12 bases lay in between. CDR3 coding DNA: TGTGCCAGCAGCTTACGCCAGACGGGAGGCTACACCTTC. This sequence encodes CASSLRQTGGYTF.

The CDR3 sequence: CASSGVPPQETQYF. The CDR3 DNA reads TGTGCCAGCAGCGGGGTCCCCCCCCAAGAGACCCAGTACTTC. The V and J genes are TRBV6-5 and TRBJ2-5, with D maybe TRBD2 (5 bases). CDR1 is MNHEY and CDR2 is SVGAGI in the germline V gene. The CDR3 has 14 amino acids. V shed 6 bases and J shed 1 base, with 12 bases lying between them.

This chain uses TRBV20-1 with TRBJ2-1; D perhaps matches TRBD2 (5 bases). CDR3 length: 11 residues. The V gene's germline CDR1 is DFQATT and CDR2 SNEGSKA (reference sequence). Trimming pared 5 bases from V and 6 bases from J, leaving 8 bases between. The CDR3 sequence is CSAWELNEQFF. Written as DNA, the CDR3 is TGCAGTGCTTGGGAGCTCAATGAGCAGTTCTTC.

A single count supports this clone. This chain connects TRBV2 to TRBJ1-1; D gene ambiguous. Germline values: CDR1 SNHLY, CDR2 FYNNEI. Trimming left V 7 bases short and J 4 bases short, with 13 bases between. The CDR3 runs 13 residues. CDR3: CASMGLRATEAFF. As DNA, the CDR3 is TGTGCCAGCATGGGGTTGAGGGCCACTGAAGCTTTCTTT.

The rearrangement joins TRBV6-5 to TRBJ1-1; 9 bases align to TRBD1. The V segment lost 6 bases and the J segment 3 bases; nucleotides outside the gene matches: 2. Per the germline V gene, CDR1 is MNHEY and CDR2 is SVGAGI. The CDR3 consists of 13 residues. CDR3 coding DNA: TGTGCCAGCAGAAGACAGGGGGACACTGAAGCTTTCTTT. Protein sequence: CASRRQGDTEAFF.

This clone came up many times. The rearrangement links TRBV2 to TRBJ1-3; D is undetermined. Germline assignment: CDR1 SNHLY and CDR2 FYNNEI. Trimming stripped 6 bases from V and 0 bases from J, with 9 bases between. The CDR3 has 14 amino acids. The CDR3 DNA is TGTGCCAGCAGGAGTCCTAGCTCTGGAAACACCATATATTTT. Its translation: CASRSPSSGNTIYF. Full variable domain (rest looked up from reference TRBV2 and TRBJ1-3): EPEVTQTPSHQVTQMGQEVILRCVPISNHLYFYWYRQILGQKVEFLVSFYNNEISEKSEIFDDQFSVERPDGSNFTLKIRSTKLEDSAMYFCASRSPSSGNTIYFGEGSWLTVV.

This clone was seen just once. The chain carries TRBV2 and TRBJ2-1; D may be TRBD1 (6 bases). This CDR3 spans 13 amino acids. The germline gives CDR1 SNHLY, CDR2 FYNNEI. V was pared by 6 bases and J by 5 bases, with 11 bases between. Here the CDR3 reads CASRQGVDNEQFF. CDR3 DNA sequence: TGTGCCAGCAGACAGGGCGTTGACAATGAGCAGTTCTTC.

This chain links TRBV5-1 with TRBJ1-3; D not certain. CDR1 and CDR2 (germline): SGHRS, YFSETQ. The CDR3 has 16 amino acids. The V and J ends lost 1 base and 0 bases respectively, with 11 bases between them. This chain's CDR3 is CASSLWLRSSGNTIYF. The CDR3 DNA sequence: TGCGCCAGCAGCTTGTGGCTCCGGAGCTCTGGAAACACCATATATTTT.

This sequence joins TRBV2 and TRBJ1-6, with no clear D. Germline-derived CDR1 and CDR2 are SNHLY and FYNNEI. V lost 5 bases, J lost 5 bases, and 10 bases lay in between. This CDR3 is built from 14 residues. The CDR3 is CASSSGSNNSPLHF. The CDR3 coding sequence is TGTGCCAGCAGTTCGGGGTCCAATAATTCACCCCTCCACTTT.

This chain connects TRBV13 to TRBJ1-1; TRBD1 matches 7 bases. The length of the CDR3 is 16 residues. Germline V gives CDR1 PRHDT, CDR2 FYEKMQ (reference sequence). After removal of 1 base from V and 1 base from J, the junction contained 6 bases not matched to a gene. CDR3 DNA: TGTGCCAGCAGCTTAGCACAGGGGAATTGGAACACTGAAGCTTTCTTT. It encodes CASSLAQGNWNTEAFF.

Points on this clone: Other DNA sequences in this sample translate to the same CDR3. This chain connects TRBV19 to TRBJ1-5, with 9 bases lining up with TRBD1. Germline values: CDR1 LNHDA, CDR2 SQIVND (reference sequence). V trimming: 3 bases; J trimming: 4 bases; junction bases outside the gene matches: 1. This CDR3 region has 14 residues. CDR3 sequence reads: CASSMGQGNQPQHF. CDR3 nucleotide sequence: TGTGCCAGTAGTATGGGACAGGGAAATCAGCCCCAGCATTTT.

This chain uses TRBV7-8 with TRBJ2-2, with 11 bases matching TRBD2. The CDR3 totals 18 residues. CDR1 and CDR2 (germline): SGHVS, FQNEAQ. The V and J ends lost 5 bases and 7 bases, in that order; junction bases with no gene match: 15. This CDR3 is CASSARTSGLIGIGELFF. In DNA, the CDR3 is TGTGCCAGCAGCGCCAGGACTAGCGGGCTTATCGGGATCGGGGAGCTGTTTTTT. The complete variable domain, with remaining parts taken from reference TRBV7-8 and TRBJ2-2, reads GAGVSQSPRYKVAKRGQDVALRCDPISGHVSLFWYQQALGQGPEFLTYFQNEAQLDKSGLPSDRFFAERPEGSVSTLKIQRTQQEDSAVYLCASSARTSGLIGIGELFFGEGSRLTVL.

The chain combines TRBV3-1 (or the pseudogene TRBV3-2) with TRBJ2-7; D is perhaps TRBD1 (6 bases). The CDR3 contains 13 residues. V was pared by 1 base and J by 6 bases, with 10 bases between. Germline CDR1 is LGHDT and CDR2 is YNNKEL (reference sequence). As DNA, the CDR3 is TGTGCCAGCAGCCAAGTACAGGGAACCGAGCAGTACGTC. Translation gives CASSQVQGTEQYV.

The chain employs TRBV7-8 and TRBJ1-6; TRBD1 matches at 7 bases. There are 16 residues in the CDR3. Germline V gene data show CDR1 as SGHVS and CDR2 as FQNEAQ. V shed 2 bases and J 5 bases; nucleotides not matched to a gene: 6. The CDR3 region is CASSLSPTGDNSPLHF. The CDR3 DNA reads as TGTGCCAGCAGCTTATCCCCCACAGGGGATAATTCACCCCTCCACTTT.

This rearrangement joins TRBV3-1 (or the pseudogene TRBV3-2) to TRBJ2-3; TRBD2 matches 9 bases. CDR3 size: 17 residues. Germline loops: CDR1 LGHDT, CDR2 YNNKEL (reference sequence). V gave up 0 bases and J gave up 1 base; unmatched junction bases: 5. In DNA, the CDR3 is TGTGCCAGCAGCCAAGATCAGGGCGGGGGGGGCACAGATACGCAGTATTTT. Its translation is CASSQDQGGGGTDTQYF.

V is TRBV19 and J is TRBJ1-1; D call uncertain. The CDR3 contains 13 residues. V lost 9 bases and J lost 3, with 14 bases in between. Germline CDR1 is LNHDA and CDR2 is SQIVND (reference sequence). The CDR3 loop reads CASAEDVDTEAFF. CDR3 bases: TGTGCCAGCGCCGAAGATGTAGACACTGAAGCTTTCTTT.